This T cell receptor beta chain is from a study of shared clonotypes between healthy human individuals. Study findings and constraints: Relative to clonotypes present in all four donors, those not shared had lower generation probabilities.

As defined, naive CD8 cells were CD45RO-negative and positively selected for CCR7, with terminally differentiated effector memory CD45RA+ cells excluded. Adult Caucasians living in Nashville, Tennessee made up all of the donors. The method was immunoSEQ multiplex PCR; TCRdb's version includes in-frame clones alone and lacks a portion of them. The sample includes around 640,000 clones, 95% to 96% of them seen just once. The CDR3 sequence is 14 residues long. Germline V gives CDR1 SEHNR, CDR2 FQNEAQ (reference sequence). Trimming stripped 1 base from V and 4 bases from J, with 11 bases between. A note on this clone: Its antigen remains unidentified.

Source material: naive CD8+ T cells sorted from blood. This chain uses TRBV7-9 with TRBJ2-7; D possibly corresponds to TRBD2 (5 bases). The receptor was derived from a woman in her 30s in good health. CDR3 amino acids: CASSLVGETYEQYF. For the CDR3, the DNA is TGTGCCAGCAGCTTAGTTGGGGAGACATACGAGCAGTACTTC.